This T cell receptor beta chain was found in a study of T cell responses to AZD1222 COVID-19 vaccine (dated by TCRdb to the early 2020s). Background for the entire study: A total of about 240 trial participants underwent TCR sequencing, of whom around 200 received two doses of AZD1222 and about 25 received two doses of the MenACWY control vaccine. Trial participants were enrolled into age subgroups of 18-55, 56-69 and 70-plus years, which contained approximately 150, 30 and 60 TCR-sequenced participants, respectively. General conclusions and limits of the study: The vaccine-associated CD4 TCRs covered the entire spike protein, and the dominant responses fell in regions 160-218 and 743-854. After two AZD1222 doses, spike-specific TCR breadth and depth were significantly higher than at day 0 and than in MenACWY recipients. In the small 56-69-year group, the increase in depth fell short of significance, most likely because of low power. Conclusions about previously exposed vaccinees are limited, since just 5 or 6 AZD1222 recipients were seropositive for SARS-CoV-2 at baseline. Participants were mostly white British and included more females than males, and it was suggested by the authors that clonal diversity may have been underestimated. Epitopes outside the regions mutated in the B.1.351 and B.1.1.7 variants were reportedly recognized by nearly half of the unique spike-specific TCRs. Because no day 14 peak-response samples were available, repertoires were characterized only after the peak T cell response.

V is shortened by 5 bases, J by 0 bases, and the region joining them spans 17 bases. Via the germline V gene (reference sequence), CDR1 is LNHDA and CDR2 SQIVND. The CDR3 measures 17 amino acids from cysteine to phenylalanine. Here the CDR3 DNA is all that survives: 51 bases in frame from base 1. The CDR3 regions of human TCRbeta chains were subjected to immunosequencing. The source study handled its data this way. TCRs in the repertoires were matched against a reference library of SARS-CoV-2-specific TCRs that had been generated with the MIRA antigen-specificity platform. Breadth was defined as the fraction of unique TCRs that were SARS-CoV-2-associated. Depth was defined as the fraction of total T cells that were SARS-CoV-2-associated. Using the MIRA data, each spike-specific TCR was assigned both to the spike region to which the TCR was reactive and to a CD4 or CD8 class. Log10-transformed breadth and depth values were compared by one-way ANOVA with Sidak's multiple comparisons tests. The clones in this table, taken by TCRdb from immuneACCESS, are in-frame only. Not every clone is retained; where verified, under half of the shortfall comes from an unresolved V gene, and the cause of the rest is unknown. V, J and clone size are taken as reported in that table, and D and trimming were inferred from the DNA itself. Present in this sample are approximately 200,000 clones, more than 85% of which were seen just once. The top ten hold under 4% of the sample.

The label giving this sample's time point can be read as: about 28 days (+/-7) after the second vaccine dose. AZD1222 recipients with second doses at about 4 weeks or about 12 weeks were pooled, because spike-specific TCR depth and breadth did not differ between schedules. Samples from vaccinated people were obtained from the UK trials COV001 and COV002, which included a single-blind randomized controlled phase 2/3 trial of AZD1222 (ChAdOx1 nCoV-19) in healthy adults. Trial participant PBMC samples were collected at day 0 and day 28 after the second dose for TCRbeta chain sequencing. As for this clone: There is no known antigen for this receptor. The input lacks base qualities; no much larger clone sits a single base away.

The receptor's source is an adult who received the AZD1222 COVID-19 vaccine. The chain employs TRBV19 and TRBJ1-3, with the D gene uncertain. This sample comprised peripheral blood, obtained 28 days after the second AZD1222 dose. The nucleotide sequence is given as TGTGCCAGTAGTCCCGGACGGACGGAATACTCTGGAAACACCATATATTTT. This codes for CASSPGRTEYSGNTIYF.